This T cell receptor beta chain derives from a study of identical twins. Overall study findings and caveats: Insertion counts were lower in abundant cord blood beta clonotypes, a trend that memory repertoires did not show. Recombination models fit unrelated individuals' TCR alpha sharing but underestimated twins'.

Only a few counts were recorded for this clonotype. What it binds is not known. TCRdb re-called the 5' RACE reads with MiXCR, one entry per CDR3 protein. Here the sample spans hundreds of thousands of distinct CDR3 sequences, around 8.6% being singletons. The germline gives CDR1 DFQATT, CDR2 SNEGSKA (reference sequence). This CDR3 comprises 11 residues. The germline V and J ends were trimmed by 6 bases and 6 bases, with 12 bases remaining between them. Healthy Caucasians alone served as donors. The same data also went into a second study, on yellow fever vaccine responses in identical twins.

This clonotype originated in a woman between 18 and 30 years old in good health. The material sequenced was PBMCs. The chain carries TRBV20-1 and TRBJ2-7; D possibly corresponds to TRBD2 (5 bases). The CDR3: CSAADFPEQYF. DNA for the CDR3: TGCAGTGCCGCGGACTTCCCCGAGCAGTACTTC.